This T cell receptor beta chain emerged from a study of blood T cell repertoires in COVID-19. This clone was observed a handful of times. Profiling relied on immunoSEQ multiplex PCR, and the TCRdb table lists in-frame clones only, not all of them. The table has around 100,000 clones, roughly 85% seen once. The specimen sequenced was peripheral blood. The clonotype comes from a man between 35 and 55 years old with acute or convalescent COVID-19.

Written as DNA, the CDR3 is TGCGCCAGCAGCCCGGGACAGCCACCCCTCCACTTT. It yields the protein CASSPGQPPLHF. This chain uses TRBV4-1 with TRBJ1-6; TRBD1 aligns across 7 bases. The V and J ends lost 4 bases and 11 bases, in that order; junction bases with no gene match: 2. The CDR3 has 12 amino acids. Germline V gene sequence: CDR1 MGHRA, CDR2 YSYEKL.